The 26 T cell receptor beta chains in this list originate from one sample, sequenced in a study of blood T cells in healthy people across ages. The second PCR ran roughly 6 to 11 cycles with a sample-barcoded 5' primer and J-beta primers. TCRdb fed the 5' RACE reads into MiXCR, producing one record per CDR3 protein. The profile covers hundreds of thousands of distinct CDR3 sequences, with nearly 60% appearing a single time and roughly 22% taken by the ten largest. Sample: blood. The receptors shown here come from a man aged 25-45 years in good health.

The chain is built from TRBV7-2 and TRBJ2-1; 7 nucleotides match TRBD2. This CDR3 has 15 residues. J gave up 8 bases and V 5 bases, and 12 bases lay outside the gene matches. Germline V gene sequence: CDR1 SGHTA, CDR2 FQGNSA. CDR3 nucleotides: TGTGCCAGCAGCCAAGCTCCATTCGGGGGGTATGAGCAGTTCTTC. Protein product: CASSQAPFGGYEQFF.

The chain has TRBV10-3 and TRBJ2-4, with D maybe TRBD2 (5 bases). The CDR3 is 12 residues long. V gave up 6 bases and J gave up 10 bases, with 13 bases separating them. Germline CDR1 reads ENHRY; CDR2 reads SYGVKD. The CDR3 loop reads CAISSEVGIQYF. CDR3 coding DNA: TGTGCCATCAGCTCGGAGGTGGGAATTCAGTACTTC.

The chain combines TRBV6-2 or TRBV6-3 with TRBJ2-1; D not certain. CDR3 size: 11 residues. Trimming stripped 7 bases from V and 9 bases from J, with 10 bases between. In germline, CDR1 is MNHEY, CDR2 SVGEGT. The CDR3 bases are TGTGCCAGCAAGACCCCAGGTGAGCAGTTCTTC. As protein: CASKTPGEQFF.

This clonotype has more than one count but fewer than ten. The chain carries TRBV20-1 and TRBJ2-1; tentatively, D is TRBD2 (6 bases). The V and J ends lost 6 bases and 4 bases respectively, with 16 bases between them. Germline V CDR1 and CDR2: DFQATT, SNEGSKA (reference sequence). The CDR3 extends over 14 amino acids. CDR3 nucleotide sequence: TGCAGTGCAACCCTTCAGGAGGGATACAATGAGCAGTTCTTC. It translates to CSATLQEGYNEQFF.

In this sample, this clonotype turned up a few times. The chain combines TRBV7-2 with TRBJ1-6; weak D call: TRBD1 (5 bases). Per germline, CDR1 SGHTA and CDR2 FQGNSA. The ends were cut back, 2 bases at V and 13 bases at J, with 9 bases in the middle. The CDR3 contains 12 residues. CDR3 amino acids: CASSLQGLPLHF. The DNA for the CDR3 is TGTGCCAGCAGCTTACAGGGTCTCCCCCTCCACTTT.

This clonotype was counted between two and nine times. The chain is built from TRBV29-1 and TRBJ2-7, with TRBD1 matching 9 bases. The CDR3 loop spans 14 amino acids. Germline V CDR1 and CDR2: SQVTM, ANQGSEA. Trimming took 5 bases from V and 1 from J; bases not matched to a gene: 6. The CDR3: CSVSGTGFSYEQYF. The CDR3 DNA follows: TGCAGCGTTTCCGGGACAGGGTTTTCCTACGAGCAGTACTTC.

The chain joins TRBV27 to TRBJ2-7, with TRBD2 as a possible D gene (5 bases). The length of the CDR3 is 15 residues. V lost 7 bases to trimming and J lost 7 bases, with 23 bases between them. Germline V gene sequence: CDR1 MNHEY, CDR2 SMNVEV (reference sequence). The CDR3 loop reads CASIGYSEIVREQYF. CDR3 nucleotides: TGTGCCAGCATCGGATATAGCGAGATTGTGCGGGAGCAGTACTTC.

The CDR3 DNA reads as TGCAGTGCCCCCCCAAGGGAGGACTATGGCTACACCTTC. Protein: CSAPPREDYGYTF. This chain uses TRBV20-1 with TRBJ1-2; D not certain. The CDR3 sequence is 13 residues long. The germline V gene has CDR1 DFQATT and CDR2 SNEGSKA (reference sequence). The V and J ends lost 6 bases and 3 bases respectively, with 14 bases between them.

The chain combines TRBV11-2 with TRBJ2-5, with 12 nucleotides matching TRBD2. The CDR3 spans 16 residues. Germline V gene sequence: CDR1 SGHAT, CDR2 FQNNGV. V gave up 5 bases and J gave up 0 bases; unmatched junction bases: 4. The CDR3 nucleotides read TGTGCCAGCAGCCCCAGGACTAGCGGGGACCAAGAGACCCAGTACTTC. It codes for CASSPRTSGDQETQYF.

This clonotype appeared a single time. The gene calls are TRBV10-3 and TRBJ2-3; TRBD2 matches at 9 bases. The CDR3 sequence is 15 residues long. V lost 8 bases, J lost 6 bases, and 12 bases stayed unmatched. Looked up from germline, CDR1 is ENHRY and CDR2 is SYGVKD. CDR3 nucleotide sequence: TGTGCCATCGGGTCGACTAGCGGTCCGGGGGATACGCAGTATTTT. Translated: CAIGSTSGPGDTQYF.

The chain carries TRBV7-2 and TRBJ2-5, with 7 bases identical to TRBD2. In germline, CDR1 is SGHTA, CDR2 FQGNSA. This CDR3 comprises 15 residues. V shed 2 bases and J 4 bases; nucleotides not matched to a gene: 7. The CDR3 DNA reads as TGTGCCAGCAGCTTAAAGGCGGGAGAAAGAGAGACCCAGTACTTC. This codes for CASSLKAGERETQYF. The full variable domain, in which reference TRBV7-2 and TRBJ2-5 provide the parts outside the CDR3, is GAGVSQSPSNKVTEKGKDVELRCDPISGHTALYWYRQSLGQGLEFLIYFQGNSAPDKSGLPSDRFSAERTGGSVSTLTIQRTQQEDSAVYLCASSLKAGERETQYFGPGTRLLVL.

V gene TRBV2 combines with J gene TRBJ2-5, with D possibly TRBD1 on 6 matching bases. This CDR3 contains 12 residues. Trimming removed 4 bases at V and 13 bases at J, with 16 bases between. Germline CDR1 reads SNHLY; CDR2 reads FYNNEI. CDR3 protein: CASSGDWQGRYF. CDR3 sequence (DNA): TGTGCCAGCAGTGGAGACTGGCAGGGGAGGTACTTC.

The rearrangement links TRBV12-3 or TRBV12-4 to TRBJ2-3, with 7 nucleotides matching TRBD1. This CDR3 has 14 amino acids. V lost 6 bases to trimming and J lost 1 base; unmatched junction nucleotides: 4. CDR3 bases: TGTGCCAGCAGCTCCGGGACAGGCACAGATACGCAGTATTTT. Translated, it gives CASSSGTGTDTQYF.

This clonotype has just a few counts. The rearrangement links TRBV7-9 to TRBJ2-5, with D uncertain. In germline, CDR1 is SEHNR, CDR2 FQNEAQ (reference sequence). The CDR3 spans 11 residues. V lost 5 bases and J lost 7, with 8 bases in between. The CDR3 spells CASSPRSTQYF. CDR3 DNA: TGTGCCAGCAGCCCCCGGTCGACCCAGTACTTC.

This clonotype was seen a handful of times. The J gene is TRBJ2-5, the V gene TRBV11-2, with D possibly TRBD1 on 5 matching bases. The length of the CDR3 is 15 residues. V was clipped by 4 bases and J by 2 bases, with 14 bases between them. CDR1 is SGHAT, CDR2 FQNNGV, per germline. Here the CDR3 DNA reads TGTGCCAGCAGCTACGAAGGGGCGTTTCAAGAGACCCAGTACTTC. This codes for CASSYEGAFQETQYF. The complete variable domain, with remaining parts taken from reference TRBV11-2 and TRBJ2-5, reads EAGVAQSPRYKIIEKRQSVAFWCNPISGHATLYWYQQILGQGPKLLIQFQNNGVVDDSQLPKDRFSAERLKGVDSTLKIQPAKLEDSAVYLCASSYEGAFQETQYFGPGTRLLVL.

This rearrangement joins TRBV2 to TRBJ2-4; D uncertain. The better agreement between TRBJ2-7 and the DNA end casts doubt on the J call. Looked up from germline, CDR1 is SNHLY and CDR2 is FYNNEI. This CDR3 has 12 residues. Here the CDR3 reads CASSYHTYEQYF. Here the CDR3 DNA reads TGTGCCAGCTCCTACCATACCTACGAGCAGTACTTC.

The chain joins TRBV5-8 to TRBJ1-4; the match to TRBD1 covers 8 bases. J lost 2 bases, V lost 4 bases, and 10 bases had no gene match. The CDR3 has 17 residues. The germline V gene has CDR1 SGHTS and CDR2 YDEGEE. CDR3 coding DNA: TGTGCCAGCAGCAAAACAGGGGGAGGACGGACTAATGAAAAACTGTTTTTT. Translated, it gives CASSKTGGGRTNEKLFF.

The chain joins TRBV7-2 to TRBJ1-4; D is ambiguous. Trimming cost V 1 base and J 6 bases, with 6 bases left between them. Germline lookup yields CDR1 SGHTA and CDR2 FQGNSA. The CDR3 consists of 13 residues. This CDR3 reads CASSLVADEKLFF. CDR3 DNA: TGTGCCAGCAGCTTAGTGGCAGATGAAAAACTGTTTTTT.

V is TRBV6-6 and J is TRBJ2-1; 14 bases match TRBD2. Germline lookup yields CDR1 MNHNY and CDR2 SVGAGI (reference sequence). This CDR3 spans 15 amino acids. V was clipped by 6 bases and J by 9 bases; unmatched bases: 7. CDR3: CASSGLAGGFGEQFF. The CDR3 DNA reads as TGTGCCAGCAGCGGACTAGCGGGAGGATTTGGTGAGCAGTTCTTC.

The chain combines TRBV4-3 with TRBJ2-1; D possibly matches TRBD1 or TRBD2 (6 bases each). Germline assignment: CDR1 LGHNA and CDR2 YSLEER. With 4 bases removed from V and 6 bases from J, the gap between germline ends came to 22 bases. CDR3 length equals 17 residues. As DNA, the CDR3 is TGCGCCAGCAGCCCAGATTCGGGGGCAGGGGTCCGCAATGAGCAGTTCTTC. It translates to CASSPDSGAGVRNEQFF.

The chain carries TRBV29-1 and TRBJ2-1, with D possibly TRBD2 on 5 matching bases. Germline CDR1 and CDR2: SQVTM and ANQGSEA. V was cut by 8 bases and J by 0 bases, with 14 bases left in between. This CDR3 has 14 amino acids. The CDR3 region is CSSRAGGSYNEQFF. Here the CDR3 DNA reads TGCAGCTCGAGGGCTGGCGGCTCCTACAATGAGCAGTTCTTC.

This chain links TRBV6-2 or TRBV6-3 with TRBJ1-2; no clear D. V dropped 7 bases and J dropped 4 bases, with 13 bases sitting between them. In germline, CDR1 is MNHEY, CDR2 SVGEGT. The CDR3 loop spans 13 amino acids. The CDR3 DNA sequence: TGTGCCAGCACCGTTGCCAGTCCCTATGGCTACACCTTC. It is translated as CASTVASPYGYTF.

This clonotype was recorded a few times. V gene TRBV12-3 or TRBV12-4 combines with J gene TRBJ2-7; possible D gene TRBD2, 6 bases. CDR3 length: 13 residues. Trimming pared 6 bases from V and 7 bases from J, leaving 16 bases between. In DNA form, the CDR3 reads TGTGCCAGCAGCCTGGACTACCGAGGAGAGCAGTACTTC. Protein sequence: CASSLDYRGEQYF.

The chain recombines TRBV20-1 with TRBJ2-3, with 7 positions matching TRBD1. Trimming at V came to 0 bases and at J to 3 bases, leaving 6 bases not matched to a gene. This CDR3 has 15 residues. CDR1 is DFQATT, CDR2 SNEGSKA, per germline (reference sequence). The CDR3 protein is CSAREGTVLTDTQYF. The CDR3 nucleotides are TGCAGTGCTAGAGAAGGGACAGTTTTAACAGATACGCAGTATTTT.

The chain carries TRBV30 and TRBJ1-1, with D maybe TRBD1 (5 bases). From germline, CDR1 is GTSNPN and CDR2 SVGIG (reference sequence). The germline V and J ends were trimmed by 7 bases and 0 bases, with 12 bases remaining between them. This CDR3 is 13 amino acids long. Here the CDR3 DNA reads TGTGCCTTCACCGGGACGATGAACACTGAAGCTTTCTTT. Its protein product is CAFTGTMNTEAFF.

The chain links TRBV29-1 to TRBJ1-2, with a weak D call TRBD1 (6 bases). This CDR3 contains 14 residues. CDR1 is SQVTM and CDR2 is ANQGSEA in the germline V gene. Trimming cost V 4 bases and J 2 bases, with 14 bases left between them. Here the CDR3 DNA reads TGCAGCGTTGGGGGCGGACAGAGCAACTATGGCTACACCTTC. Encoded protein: CSVGGGQSNYGYTF.